Following are 31 T cell receptor beta chains from one sample sequenced in a study of T cell responses to AZD1222 COVID-19 vaccine. Sequencing used immunoSEQ multiplex PCR; TCRdb keeps in-frame clones, though not all of them. The table shows around 65,000 clones, with around 78% occurring only once. The sample in question was peripheral blood, obtained 28 days after the second AZD1222 dose. These receptors originate from an adult who received the AZD1222 COVID-19 vaccine.

This clone was detected only once. V and J are TRBV4-1 and TRBJ1-2; D ambiguous. From germline, CDR1 is MGHRA and CDR2 YSYEKL. The CDR3 has 13 amino acids. Trimming took 4 bases from V and 8 from J, leaving 14 bases between them. Here the CDR3 DNA reads TGCGCCAGCAGCCGGCACCTCGCGTCGGGCTACACCTTC. Protein sequence: CASSRHLASGYTF.

V is TRBV10-2 and J is TRBJ1-3; D unclear. The CDR3 loop spans 13 amino acids. Trimming left V 10 bases short and J 0 bases short, with 10 bases between. Germline lookup yields CDR1 WSHSY and CDR2 SAAADI. CDR3 sequence reads: CATLGDSGNTIYF. CDR3 bases: TGCGCCACCTTAGGAGACTCTGGAAACACCATATATTTT.

The chain uses TRBV7-2 and TRBJ1-4; D not resolved. V was shortened by 3 bases and J by 0 bases, with 5 bases between the two germline ends. Germline V gene lookup returns CDR1 SGHTA and CDR2 FQGNSA. This CDR3 contains 14 residues. The CDR3 DNA follows: TGTGCCAGCAGCTTCGAGCCAACTAATGAAAAACTGTTTTTT. It specifies CASSFEPTNEKLFF.

The J gene is TRBJ2-7, the V gene TRBV2; no definite D call. This CDR3 is built from 11 residues. Trimming stripped 8 bases from V and 3 bases from J, with 8 bases between. Germline V gene data show CDR1 as SNHLY and CDR2 as FYNNEI. CDR3 sequence reads: CASGLYYEQYF. Written as DNA, the CDR3 is TGTGCCAGCGGCCTTTACTACGAGCAGTACTTC.

The chain carries TRBV24-1 and TRBJ2-5; no clear D gene. This CDR3 comprises 12 residues. Looked up from germline, CDR1 is KGHDR and CDR2 is SFDVKD. The V gene lost 0 bases and the J gene lost 5 bases, with 3 bases spanning the gap. The DNA for the CDR3 is TGTGCCACCAGTGATTTGTCCGAGACCCAGTACTTC. This sequence encodes CATSDLSETQYF.

The CDR3 DNA is TGTGCCAGCAGCGAACAGGGAGATACGCAGTATTTT. It translates to CASSEQGDTQYF. The chain has TRBV7-9 and TRBJ2-3; a weak D match, TRBD1 (6 bases). Germline V gives CDR1 SEHNR, CDR2 FQNEAQ (reference sequence). V dropped 5 bases and J dropped 5 bases, with 8 bases sitting between them. The CDR3 contains 12 residues.

The rearrangement uses TRBV30 and TRBJ1-2; D gene uncertain. Trimming left V 0 bases short and J 5 bases short, with 13 bases between. Germline lookup yields CDR1 GTSNPN and CDR2 SVGIG (reference sequence). CDR3 length: 14 amino acids. The CDR3 DNA sequence: TGTGCCTGGAGTGTTCGCGCGACCAATTATGGCTACACCTTC. This encodes CAWSVRATNYGYTF.

The chain joins TRBV7-9 to TRBJ1-5, with no clear D. Germline lookup yields CDR1 SEHNR and CDR2 FQNEAQ (reference sequence). This CDR3 contains 13 residues. V dropped 3 bases and J dropped 9 bases, with 12 bases sitting between them. This CDR3 reads CASSLDPHSPQHF. The CDR3 nucleotides read TGTGCCAGCAGCTTGGACCCTCACTCGCCCCAGCATTTT.

This clone was picked up a small number of times. This chain links TRBV4-2 with TRBJ2-1, with D hard to call. Germline V lookup: CDR1 LGHNA, CDR2 YNFKEQ. This CDR3 is built from 14 residues. V lost 1 base and J lost 5, with 9 bases in between. In nucleotides, the CDR3 is TGTGCCAGCAGCCAAGTCGTTGGCGACAATGAGCAGTTCTTC. The encoded protein is CASSQVVGDNEQFF.

The rearrangement joins TRBV9 to TRBJ1-1; D unclear. Germline assignment: CDR1 SGDLS and CDR2 YYNGEE. This CDR3 is built from 14 residues. Trimming removed 3 bases at V and 3 bases at J, with 12 bases between. CDR3 loop: CASSALLGHTEAFF. Written as DNA, the CDR3 is TGTGCCAGCAGCGCCCTCCTTGGGCACACTGAAGCTTTCTTT.

J is TRBJ1-2 and V is TRBV19, with D possibly TRBD1 on 6 matching bases. Germline V gene lookup returns CDR1 LNHDA and CDR2 SQIVND (reference sequence). This CDR3 contains 13 residues. The V end lost 6 bases, the J end lost 8 bases, and 16 bases lay between the germline ends. This CDR3 is CASRLPGAGGYTF. The CDR3 coding sequence is TGTGCCAGTAGACTACCGGGGGCTGGGGGCTACACCTTC. The complete variable domain, with remaining parts taken from reference TRBV19 and TRBJ1-2, reads DGGITQSPKYLFRKEGQNVTLSCEQNLNHDAMYWYRQDPGQGLRLIYYSQIVNDFQKGDIAEGYSVSREKKESFPLTVTSAQKNPTAFYLCASRLPGAGGYTFGSGTRLTVV.

The chain employs TRBV3-1 (or the pseudogene TRBV3-2) and TRBJ1-5; TRBD1 is a possible D gene (6 bases). CDR3 size: 14 residues. Germline values: CDR1 LGHDT, CDR2 YNNKEL (reference sequence). V lost 4 bases to trimming and J lost 2 bases, with 9 bases between them. As DNA, the CDR3 is TGTGCCAGCAGCCTGGGGGCAGGCAATCAGCCCCAGCATTTT. This codes for CASSLGAGNQPQHF.

This chain links TRBV7-9 with TRBJ1-1, with a possible D match to TRBD1 (5 bases). Germline lookup yields CDR1 SEHNR and CDR2 FQNEAQ (reference sequence). Trimming took 1 base from V and 5 from J, leaving 8 bases between them. This CDR3 spans 13 amino acids. The DNA of the CDR3 is TGTGCCAGCAGCTTAGTGGGGACGACTGAAGCTTTCTTT. Translated: CASSLVGTTEAFF.

J is TRBJ1-3 and V is TRBV7-8, with TRBD1 matching over 9 bases. There are 15 residues in the CDR3. Germline V gene lookup returns CDR1 SGHVS and CDR2 FQNEAQ. The trim removed 2 bases at V and 8 bases at J, leaving 7 bases unmatched. The CDR3 spells CASSLKGDREDTIYF. The CDR3, as DNA: TGTGCCAGCAGCTTAAAGGGGGACAGGGAAGACACCATATATTTT.

The genes are TRBV19 and TRBJ1-3, with D possibly TRBD1 on 6 matching bases. CDR1 LNHDA and CDR2 SQIVND come from the germline V gene (reference sequence). Trimming left V 6 bases short and J 0 bases short, with 15 bases between. There are 16 residues in the CDR3. CDR3 in amino acids: CASREQGTSSGNTIYF. The CDR3 DNA is TGTGCCAGTAGGGAGCAGGGGACGAGCTCTGGAAACACCATATATTTT.

V gene TRBV7-3 combines with J gene TRBJ2-2; D uncertain. V was clipped by 4 bases and J by 0 bases, with 6 bases between them. The CDR3 is made up of 14 amino acids. Looked up from germline, CDR1 is SGHTA and CDR2 is FQGTGA. The CDR3 is CASSSYTNTGELFF. As DNA, the CDR3 is TGTGCCAGCAGCTCCTACACGAACACCGGGGAGCTGTTTTTT.

The J gene is TRBJ2-6, the V gene TRBV7-6; tentative D call: TRBD1 (6 bases). CDR1 SGHVS and CDR2 FNYEAQ come from the germline V gene. Between the trimmed V and J ends, which lost 4 bases and 2 bases, there was a span of 9 bases. This CDR3 comprises 15 residues. This chain's CDR3 is CASSSYRAGANVLTF. CDR3 in DNA: TGTGCCAGCAGCTCCTACAGGGCTGGGGCCAACGTCCTGACTTTC.

This clone was detected only once. The rearrangement links TRBV20-1 to TRBJ2-1; D may be TRBD2 (6 bases). Between the trimmed V and J ends, which lost 0 bases and 15 bases, there was a span of 12 bases. Germline CDR1 DFQATT, CDR2 SNEGSKA (reference sequence). This CDR3 has 11 amino acids. In DNA, the CDR3 is TGCAGTGCTAGAGATCCGACTAGTCGGTTCTTC. It is translated as CSARDPTSRFF.

V gene TRBV29-1 combines with J gene TRBJ1-1, with D possibly being TRBD1 (6 bases). The CDR3 loop spans 14 amino acids. CDR1 is SQVTM and CDR2 is ANQGSEA in the germline V gene. The V and J ends lost 6 bases and 1 base respectively, with 15 bases between them. The DNA for the CDR3 is TGCAGCGTCCTCGGACAGATAGAGAACACTGAAGCTTTCTTT. This codes for CSVLGQIENTEAFF.

In nucleotides, the CDR3 is TGTGCCAGCAGTCGTGACAGCAACTATGGCTACACCTTC. This encodes CASSRDSNYGYTF. This sequence joins TRBV9 and TRBJ1-2, with a possible D match to TRBD1 (5 bases). The length of the CDR3 is 13 residues. Germline-derived CDR1 and CDR2 are SGDLS and YYNGEE. V shed 5 bases and J shed 2 bases, with 10 bases lying between them.

The chain recombines TRBV5-6 with TRBJ2-5; D might be TRBD1 (5 bases). V gave up 0 bases and J gave up 4 bases, with 10 bases separating them. The CDR3 spans 14 residues. CDR1 is SGHDT and CDR2 is YYEEEE in the germline V gene. DNA for the CDR3: TGTGCCAGCAGCTTGGACTCCAGGGCAGAGACCCAGTACTTC. This translates into CASSLDSRAETQYF.

This clone was counted a few times. This chain uses TRBV7-8 with TRBJ2-5; TRBD2 matches at 9 bases. The CDR3 sequence is 16 residues long. V was clipped by 5 bases and J by 5 bases; unmatched bases: 12. Germline CDR1 and CDR2: SGHVS and FQNEAQ. The CDR3 loop is CASSTRTRAGGETQYF. In DNA, the CDR3 is TGTGCCAGCAGCACCCGGACCAGGGCGGGGGGGGAGACCCAGTACTTC.

The gene calls are TRBV9 and TRBJ2-5; 7 bases align to TRBD1. Germline CDR1 is SGDLS and CDR2 is YYNGEE. The CDR3 totals 15 residues. V lost 0 bases, J lost 4 bases, and 6 bases stayed unmatched. The CDR3 DNA reads TGTGCCAGCAGCGTAGGACAGGGTAATTCAGAGACCCAGTACTTC. This codes for CASSVGQGNSETQYF.

A few counts support this clone. The chain uses TRBV12-3 or TRBV12-4 and TRBJ2-7, with 7 bases fitting TRBD1. CDR3 length: 12 amino acids. V dropped 6 bases and J dropped 6; count of bases not matched to a gene: 5. In DNA form, the CDR3 reads TGTGCCAGCAGCAGATACAGGGGCGAGCAGTACTTC. It yields the protein CASSRYRGEQYF.

The V call is TRBV28, the J call TRBJ1-1; 7 bases fit TRBD1. The CDR3 spans 13 residues. V shed 1 base and J 4 bases; nucleotides not matched to a gene: 0. Looked up from germline, CDR1 is MDHEN and CDR2 is SYDVKM. DNA for the CDR3: TGTGCCAGCAGTTTATCAGGGGGCACTGAAGCTTTCTTT. This sequence encodes CASSLSGGTEAFF.

This sequence joins TRBV4-2 and TRBJ1-2; D is undetermined. CDR3 length: 13 residues. Germline CDR1 and CDR2: LGHNA and YNFKEQ. Trimming shortened V by 2 bases and J by 5 bases, and 9 bases separated the two germline ends. The CDR3 sequence is CASSQRSDYGYTF. The CDR3 DNA reads TGTGCCAGCAGCCAAAGAAGCGATTATGGCTACACCTTC.

V and J are TRBV25-1 and TRBJ1-6; tentative D call: TRBD1 (6 bases). Trimming removed 3 bases from V and 9 bases from J, with 21 bases in between. CDR3 length equals 17 residues. The germline gives CDR1 MGHDK, CDR2 SYGVNS. The CDR3 region is CASSDPTYRVRGSPLHF. The DNA for the CDR3 is TGTGCCAGCAGTGACCCAACCTACAGGGTTAGGGGTTCACCCCTCCACTTT.

This clone was seen more than once but under ten times. V usage is TRBV11-3 and J usage is TRBJ1-3, with D hard to call. The V end was cut by 1 base, the J end by 8 bases, with 9 bases between. The germline gives CDR1 SGHNT, CDR2 YENEEA. The length of the CDR3 is 13 residues. As DNA, the CDR3 is TGTGCCAGCAGCTTAGTAGTCGGGGACACCATATATTTT. This encodes CASSLVVGDTIYF.

The CDR3 DNA reads as TGTGCCAGCAGTGAGGCGAACAGGGGAGATACGCAGTATTTT. Its translation is CASSEANRGDTQYF. The V and J genes are TRBV6-1 and TRBJ2-3; 7 nucleotides line up with TRBD1. There are 14 residues in the CDR3. Germline assignment: CDR1 MNHNS and CDR2 SASEGT. J was trimmed by 5 bases and V by 3 bases; bases with no gene match: 5.

The chain is built from TRBV12-3 or TRBV12-4 and TRBJ2-7; D uncertain. Trimming left V 5 bases short and J 4 bases short, with 9 bases between. The CDR3 is 12 amino acids. This CDR3 reads CASSVLGYEQYF. The DNA of the CDR3 is TGTGCCAGCAGTGTACTTGGATACGAGCAGTACTTC.

This clone showed up just a few times. CDR3 coding DNA: TGTGCCAGTAGTATAGGAGCAGGGCCTAACTATGGCTACACCTTC. Protein sequence: CASSIGAGPNYGYTF. V gene TRBV19 combines with J gene TRBJ1-2, with a tentative D call TRBD1 (5 bases). The length of the CDR3 is 15 residues. Looked up from germline, CDR1 is LNHDA and CDR2 is SQIVND (reference sequence). Trimming removed 1 base from V and 0 bases from J, with 9 bases in between.